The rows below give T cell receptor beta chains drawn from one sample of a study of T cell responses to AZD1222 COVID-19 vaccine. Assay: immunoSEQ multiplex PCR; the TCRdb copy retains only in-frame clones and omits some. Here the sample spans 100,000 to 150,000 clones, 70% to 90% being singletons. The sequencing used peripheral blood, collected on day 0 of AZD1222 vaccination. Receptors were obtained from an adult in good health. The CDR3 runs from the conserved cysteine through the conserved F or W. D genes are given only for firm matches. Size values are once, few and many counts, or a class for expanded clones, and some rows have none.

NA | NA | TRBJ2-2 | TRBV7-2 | TGTGCCAGCAGCCCCGGGGTTTCTAGGTTCACCGGGGAGCTGTTTTTT | CASSPGVSRFTGELFF
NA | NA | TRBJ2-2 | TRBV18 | TGTGCCAGCTCACCAGGCGTAGCGGCGAACACCGGGGAGCTGTTTTTT | CASSPGVAANTGELFF
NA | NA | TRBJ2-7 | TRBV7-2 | TGTGCCAGCAGCCGTGTGGGGGCGGCGGGCTCCTACGAGCAGTACTTC | CASSRVGAAGSYEQYF
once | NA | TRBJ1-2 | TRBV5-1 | TGCGCCAGCAGCTTGGCCATTGGTGTCGGCTACACCTTC | CASSLAIGVGYTF
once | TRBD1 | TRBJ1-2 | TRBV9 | TGTGCCAGCAGCGTCCGGGACAGCCTTAACTATGGCTACACCTTC | CASSVRDSLNYGYTF
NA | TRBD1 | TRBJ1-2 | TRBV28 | TGTGCCAGCAGGCGCCCCCAGGGGGACTATGGCTACACCTTC | CASRRPQGDYGYTF
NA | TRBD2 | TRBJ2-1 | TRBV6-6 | TGTGCCAGCAGTGCCGAGCGGGGGGCCTACAATGAGCAGTTCTTC | CASSAERGAYNEQFF
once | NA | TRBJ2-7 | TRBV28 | TGTGCCAGCAGTTTAAGCGGGTCAGGGTCCCGGGGCGAGCAGTACTTC | CASSLSGSGSRGEQYF
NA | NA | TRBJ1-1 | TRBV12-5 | TGTGCTAGTGGTTTGGTACGTAGGGATACTGAAGCTTTCTTT | CASGLVRRDTEAFF
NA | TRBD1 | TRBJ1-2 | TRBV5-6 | TGTGCCACTGGACAGGGTAACTATGGCTACACCTTC | CATGQGNYGYTF
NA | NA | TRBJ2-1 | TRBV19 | TGTGCCAGTAGTACCCCGGGACCTAAGGTAGACAATGAGCAGTTCTTC | CASSTPGPKVDNEQFF
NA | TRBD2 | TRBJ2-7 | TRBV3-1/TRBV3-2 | TGTGCCAGCAGCGTGCCGAGAGGACTAGCGGGAGGGCCCCACGAGCAGTACTTC | CASSVPRGLAGGPHEQYF
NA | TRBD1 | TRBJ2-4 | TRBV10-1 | TGCGCCAGCAGTGGACAACAGGGGGCAGCCAAAAACATTCAGTACTTC | CASSGQQGAAKNIQYF
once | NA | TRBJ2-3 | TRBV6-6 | TGTGCCAGCAGTAACATCCCAGATACGCAGTATTTT | CASSNIPDTQYF
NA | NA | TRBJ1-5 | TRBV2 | TGTGCCAGCAGTGAAAGGCAGGCCAATCAGCCCCAGCATTTT | CASSERQANQPQHF
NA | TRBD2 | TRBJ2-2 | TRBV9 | TGTGCCAGCGGAGGACTAGCCTCGAACACCGGGGAGCTGTTTTTT | CASGGLASNTGELFF
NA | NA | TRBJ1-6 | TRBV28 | TGTGCCAGCAGTTCTTCACAGGGATCCACCTATAATTCACCCCTCCACTTT | CASSSSQGSTYNSPLHF
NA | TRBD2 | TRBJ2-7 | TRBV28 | TGTGCCAGCAGCCTCCCGGGACTAGCGGGGACCTACGAGCAGTACTTC | CASSLPGLAGTYEQYF
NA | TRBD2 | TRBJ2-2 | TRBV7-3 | TGTGCCAGCAGAGTAGCGGGGGGAAACACCGGGGAGCTGTTTTTT | CASRVAGGNTGELFF
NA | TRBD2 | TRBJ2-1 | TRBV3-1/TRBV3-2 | TGTGCCAGCAGCCCCTGGACTAGCGGGACTTACAATGAGCAGTTCTTC | CASSPWTSGTYNEQFF
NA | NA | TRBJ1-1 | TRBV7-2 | TGTGCCAGCAGCTTAGACCTGGTGAACACTGAAGCTTTCTTT | CASSLDLVNTEAFF
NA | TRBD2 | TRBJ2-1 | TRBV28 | TGTGCCAGCGACCTGGGACTAGGAAGCTACAATGAGCAGTTCTTC | CASDLGLGSYNEQFF
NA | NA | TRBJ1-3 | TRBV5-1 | TGCGCCAGCAGCCTAAACTCTGGAAACACCATATATTTT | CASSLNSGNTIYF
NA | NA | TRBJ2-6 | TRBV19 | TGTGCCAGTAGTATAGATCTCGGCGCTGGGGCCAACGTCCTGACTTTC | CASSIDLGAGANVLTF
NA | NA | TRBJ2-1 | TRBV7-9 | TGTGCCAGCAGCTTAGCGGGGAGCTACAATGAGCAGTTCTTC | CASSLAGSYNEQFF
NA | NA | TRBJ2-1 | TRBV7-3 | TGTGCCAGCAGCCCCCAAGCCACCTACAATGAGCAGTTCTTC | CASSPQATYNEQFF
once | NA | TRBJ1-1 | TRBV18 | TGTGCCAGCTCACCACCGAAGGGGAGCACTGAAGCTTTCTTT | CASSPPKGSTEAFF
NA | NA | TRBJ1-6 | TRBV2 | TGTGCCAGCAGTGTTGATAGGGGAGGGGGGGTTTCACCCCTCCACTTT | CASSVDRGGGVSPLHF
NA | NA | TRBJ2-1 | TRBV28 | TGTGCCAGCAGTTCAACGATCAACAATGAGCAGTTCTTC | CASSSTINNEQFF
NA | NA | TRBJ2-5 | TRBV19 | TGTGCCAGTAGTATTAGGGGGGACACCCGACGGGAGACCCAGTACTTC | CASSIRGDTRRETQYF
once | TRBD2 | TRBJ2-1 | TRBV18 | TGTGCCAGCTCACCACCGTACGGTAGCGGGAGATCCTACAATGAGCAGTTCTTC | CASSPPYGSGRSYNEQFF
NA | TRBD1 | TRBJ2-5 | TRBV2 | TGTGCCAGCAGTGAGCAGGGGGCGAGCGAGACCCAGTACTTC | CASSEQGASETQYF
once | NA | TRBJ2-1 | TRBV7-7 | TGTGCTAGCAGCTTAGACGGTCCGTACAATGAGCAGTTCTTC | CASSLDGPYNEQFF
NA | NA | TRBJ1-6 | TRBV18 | TGTGCCAGCTCACCCTATCCGGGGTCCTATAATTCACCCCTCCACTTT | CASSPYPGSYNSPLHF
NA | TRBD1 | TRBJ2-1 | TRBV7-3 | TGTGCCAGCAGCTTGACGGGACAGGGGGCCTACAATGAGCAGTTCTTC | CASSLTGQGAYNEQFF
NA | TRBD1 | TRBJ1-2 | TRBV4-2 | TGTGCCAGCAGCCCCGAACAGGGGGCGCGTTGGTATGGCTACACCTTC | CASSPEQGARWYGYTF
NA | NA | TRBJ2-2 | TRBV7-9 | TGTGCCAGCAGCCAAAAGTACGGGACACCGAACACCGGGGAGCTGTTTTTT | CASSQKYGTPNTGELFF
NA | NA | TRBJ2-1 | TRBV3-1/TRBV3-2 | TGTGCCAGCAGCCAAGATCAGCTGGACGGGGGCAATGAGCAGTTCTTC | CASSQDQLDGGNEQFF
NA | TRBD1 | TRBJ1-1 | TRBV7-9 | TGTGCCAGCAGCGCGACGGGACAGAGGTTCGGGAACACTGAAGCTTTCTTT | CASSATGQRFGNTEAFF
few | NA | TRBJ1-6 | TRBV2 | TGTGCCAGCACCCCGGACAGTTCACCCCTCCACTTT | CASTPDSSPLHF
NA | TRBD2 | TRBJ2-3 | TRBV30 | TGTGCCTGGAGGCCGGCAGACGGACTAGCGGGAGGGCTAAATACGCAGTATTTT | CAWRPADGLAGGLNTQYF
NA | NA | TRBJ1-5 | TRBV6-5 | TGTGCCAGCAGTTACGGGGGTCAGCCCCAGCATTTT | CASSYGGQPQHF
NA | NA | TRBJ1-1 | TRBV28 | TGTGCCAGCAGTTTAATTTTAGGGCAGTTGAACACTGAAGCTTTCTTT | CASSLILGQLNTEAFF
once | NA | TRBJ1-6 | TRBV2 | TGTGCCAGCAGTGGTCCGGGACACCCTTTAAGCTCCTATAATTCACCCCTCCACTTT | CASSGPGHPLSSYNSPLHF
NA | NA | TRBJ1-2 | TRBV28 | TGTGCCAGCAGTTTGTACGTGGGGGTTCCTAACTATGGCTACACCTTC | CASSLYVGVPNYGYTF
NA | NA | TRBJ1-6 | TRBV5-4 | TGTGCCAGCAGCTTGGGGGGGAATTCACCCCTCCACTTT | CASSLGGNSPLHF
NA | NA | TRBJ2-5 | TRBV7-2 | TGTGCCAGCAGCCCCGGCTTTAGCGAAAAAGAGACCCAGTACTTC | CASSPGFSEKETQYF
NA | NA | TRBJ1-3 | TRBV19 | TGTGCCAGTACCTCGGGTGCAACCGGAAACACCATATATTTT | CASTSGATGNTIYF
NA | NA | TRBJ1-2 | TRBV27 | TGTGCCAGCAGTTTAGGTCAGAACTATGGCTACACCTTC | CASSLGQNYGYTF
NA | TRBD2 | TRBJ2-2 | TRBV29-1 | TGCAGCGCCTGGGAGCTCGGGGGGGCTATCGGGGAGCTGTTTTTT | CSAWELGGAIGELFF
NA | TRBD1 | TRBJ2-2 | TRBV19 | TGTGCCAGCAGGCCAAGGGGGCCCTACACCGGGGAGCTGTTTTTT | CASRPRGPYTGELFF